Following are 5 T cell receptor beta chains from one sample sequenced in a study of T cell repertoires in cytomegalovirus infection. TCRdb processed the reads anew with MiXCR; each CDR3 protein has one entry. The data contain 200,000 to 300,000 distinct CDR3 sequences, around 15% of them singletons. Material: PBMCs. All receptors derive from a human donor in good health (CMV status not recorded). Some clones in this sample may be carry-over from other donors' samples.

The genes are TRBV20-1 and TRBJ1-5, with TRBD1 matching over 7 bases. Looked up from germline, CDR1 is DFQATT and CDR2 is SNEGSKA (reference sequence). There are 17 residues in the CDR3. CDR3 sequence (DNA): TGCGGAAGGGCAAAACAGGGGATTATAGGTGGCAATCAGCCCCAGCATTTT. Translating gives CGRAKQGIIGGNQPQHF.

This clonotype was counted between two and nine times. The CDR3 nucleotides read TGTGCCAGCAGCCTCTGGGGACCGTGGACTGAAGCTTTCTTT. This sequence encodes CASSLWGPWTEAFF. The chain links TRBV5-3 to TRBJ1-1; possible D gene TRBD1, 5 bases. TRBV5-3 is known as an ORF, though its function is uncertain. The CDR3 has 14 amino acids. The V gene lost 8 bases and the J gene lost 5 bases, with 19 bases spanning the gap.

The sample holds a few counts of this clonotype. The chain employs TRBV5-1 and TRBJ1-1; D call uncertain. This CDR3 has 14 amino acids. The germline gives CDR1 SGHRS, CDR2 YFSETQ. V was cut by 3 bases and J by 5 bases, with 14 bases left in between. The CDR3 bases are TGCGCCAGCAGCTCGGGAAACACGGAGACTGAAGCTTTCTTT. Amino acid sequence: CASSSGNTETEAFF.

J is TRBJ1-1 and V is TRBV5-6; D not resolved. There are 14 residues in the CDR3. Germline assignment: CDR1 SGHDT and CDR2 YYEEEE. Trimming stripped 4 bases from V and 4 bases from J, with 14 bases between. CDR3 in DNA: TGTGCCAGCAGCCCGGACGGCCGGGTCACTGAAGCTTTCTTT. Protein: CASSPDGRVTEAFF.

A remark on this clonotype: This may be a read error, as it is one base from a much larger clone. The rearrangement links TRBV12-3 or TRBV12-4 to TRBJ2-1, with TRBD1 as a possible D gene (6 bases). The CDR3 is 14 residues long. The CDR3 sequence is CGSSLDLRGDEQFF. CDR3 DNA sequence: TGTGGCAGCAGTTTAGACCTCAGGGGCGATGAGCAGTTCTTC.